This T cell receptor beta chain emerged from a study of blood T cell repertoires in COVID-19. Background on the study: Samples of COVID-19 (acute and convalescent) were obtained from the United States, Italy and Spain. PBMCs, B-cell-depleted T cells, or T cells were the source of the cDNA or gDNA that made up the material.

Authors' processing steps: By means of reference gene primer amplification, nucleated cell counts were estimated. Sequencing was performed with immunoSEQ multiplex PCR; in TCRdb, only in-frame clones are kept and a portion is missing. The V and J calls and clone size are taken from that table; D and trimming were inferred from the DNA. The sample consists of approximately 160,000 clones, approximately 82% of them appearing once. This CDR3 is 13 amino acids long. V was cut by 4 bases and J by 2 bases, with 8 bases left in between. Germline-derived CDR1 and CDR2 are SNHLY and FYNNEI. Only one count was recorded for this clone.

What was sequenced was peripheral blood. V and J are TRBV2 and TRBJ1-2, with no clear D. The source of this sequence is a woman in her forties or fifties in a cohort sampled during active or convalescent COVID-19. CDR3 DNA: TGTGCCAGCAGTGTCCCGGAGAACTATGGCTACACCTTC. Residues: CASSVPENYGYTF.